These 26 T cell receptor beta chains came from one sample sequenced in a study of radiation and T cells in renal cell carcinoma. The protocol was immunoSEQ multiplex PCR, while the TCRdb copy is restricted to in-frame clones and leaves out a portion. The data hold 90,000 to 100,000 clones, with around nine tenths observed a single time. Time point indicated: baseline pretreatment blood. Documented treatment: 15 Gy SBRT to primary tumor, nephrectomy 4 weeks later. The sample here was blood, taken from a patient whose treatment included radiotherapy and nephrectomy. The receptors were gathered from a man aged 45-65 years with renal cell carcinoma.

The chain carries TRBV6-5 and TRBJ1-1; weak D call: TRBD1 (6 bases). This CDR3 contains 13 residues. The germline CDR1 and CDR2 sequences are MNHEY and SVGAGI. Trimming removed 7 bases at V and 1 base at J, with 10 bases between. CDR3 sequence: CASIGQPNTEAFF. CDR3 DNA: TGTGCCAGCATAGGACAGCCGAACACTGAAGCTTTCTTT.

This clone has only one observation. The chain joins TRBV27 to TRBJ2-3; D is uncertain. The CDR3 loop spans 15 amino acids. Trimming pared 6 bases from V and 6 bases from J, leaving 19 bases between. Germline lookup yields CDR1 MNHEY and CDR2 SMNVEV (reference sequence). CDR3 nucleotide sequence: TGTGCCAGCAGCAAATGGGCCTTGAGGACCGATACGCAGTATTTT. Amino acids: CASSKWALRTDTQYF.

This rearrangement joins TRBV18 to TRBJ2-7, with TRBD1 matching over 9 bases. V lost 3 bases to trimming and J lost 4 bases; unmatched junction nucleotides: 7. The CDR3 is 15 amino acids. Per the germline V gene, CDR1 is KGHSH and CDR2 is LQKENI. For the CDR3, the DNA is TGTGCCAGCTCACCGCGGACAGGGGATCAATACGAGCAGTACTTC. It yields the protein CASSPRTGDQYEQYF. Complete variable domain (other parts from reference TRBV18 and TRBJ2-7): NAGVMQNPRHLVRRRGQEARLRCSPMKGHSHVYWYRQLPEEGLKFMVYLQKENIIDESGMPKERFSAEFPKEGPSILRIQQVVRGDSAAYFCASSPRTGDQYEQYFGPGTRLTVT.

This chain connects TRBV19 to TRBJ2-2; TRBD2 matches at 8 bases. With 3 bases clipped from V and 7 bases from J, the junction kept 7 bases outside the gene matches. Germline assignment: CDR1 LNHDA and CDR2 SQIVND (reference sequence). The CDR3 sequence is 15 residues long. For the CDR3, the DNA is TGTGCCAGTAGTATCGCCGGGAGGGCCATCGGGGAGCTGTTTTTT. Protein sequence: CASSIAGRAIGELFF.

Worth noting for this clone: At the DNA level, this CDR3 is encoded by other sequences in the same sample as well. The rearrangement links TRBV10-1 to TRBJ2-5; either TRBD1 or TRBD2 may supply D (5 bases each). Trimming took 0 bases from V and 5 from J, leaving 10 bases between them. This CDR3 has 14 residues. The germline V gene encodes CDR1 WNHNN and CDR2 SYGVQD (reference sequence). The DNA of the CDR3 is TGCGCCAGCAGTGAGTCTGGGGGTGGCGAGACCCAGTACTTC. Encoded protein: CASSESGGGETQYF.

The rearrangement uses TRBV13 and TRBJ1-1, with D possibly matching TRBD1 (6 bases). Trimming removed 5 bases at V and 11 bases at J, with 18 bases between. CDR1 and CDR2 (germline): PRHDT, FYEKMQ (reference sequence). The CDR3 covers 13 residues. In DNA form, the CDR3 reads TGTGCCAGCAGCCCAGGGGCCTCTATGAGGGCTTTCTTT. Its translation: CASSPGASMRAFF. Based on the CDR3 plus reference TRBV13 and TRBJ1-1, the full variable domain is AAGVIQSPRHLIKEKRETATLKCYPIPRHDTVYWYQQGPGQDPQFLISFYEKMQSDKGSIPDRFSAQQFSDYHSELNMSSLELGDSALYFCASSPGASMRAFFGQGTRLTVV.

This chain connects TRBV27 to TRBJ2-7; weak D call: TRBD2 (6 bases). Per germline, CDR1 MNHEY and CDR2 SMNVEV (reference sequence). The CDR3 has 14 amino acids. V dropped 6 bases and J dropped 3 bases, with 15 bases sitting between them. The CDR3 reads CASRDWDLFYEQYF. The CDR3 DNA reads TGTGCCAGCAGGGACTGGGACTTATTCTACGAGCAGTACTTC.

The genes are TRBV6-5 and TRBJ2-5; no clear D gene. The tail of the sequence fits TRBJ2-7 better, so the J call may be wrong. CDR3 length: 13 amino acids. Germline V lookup: CDR1 MNHEY, CDR2 SVGAGI. CDR3 amino acids: CASNMVVSYEQYF. The CDR3 DNA reads as TGTGCCAGCAACATGGTCGTCTCCTACGAGCAGTACTTC.

This clone was seen more than once but under ten times. The V and J genes are TRBV18 and TRBJ2-2; D unclear. V lost 5 bases and J lost 0, with 4 bases in between. This CDR3 has 13 amino acids. The germline gives CDR1 KGHSH, CDR2 LQKENI. This CDR3 reads CASSSTNTGELFF. The CDR3 DNA sequence: TGTGCCAGCTCATCCACGAACACCGGGGAGCTGTTTTTT.

The J gene is TRBJ1-2, the V gene TRBV21-1. TRBV21-1 is reported as a pseudogene. CDR3 size: 16 residues. The CDR3 nucleotides are TGTGCCAGCAGCACCTTGGATCTGGACGCGTTACAGGGCTACACCTTC. Protein product: CASSTLDLDALQGYTF.

The rearrangement joins TRBV7-3 to TRBJ2-1; 7 bases are shared with TRBD1. In germline, CDR1 is SGHTA, CDR2 FQGTGA. Trimming at V came to 4 bases and at J to 4 bases, leaving 1 base not matched to a gene. This CDR3 has 13 amino acids. The CDR3 nucleotides read TGTGCCAGCAGCTCAGGGGGTTACAATGAGCAGTTCTTC. Amino acid sequence: CASSSGGYNEQFF.

The CDR3 loop is CASRGQASSYEQYF. As DNA, the CDR3 is TGTGCCAGCAGAGGACAGGCGAGCTCCTACGAGCAGTACTTC. The V gene is TRBV27, the J gene TRBJ2-7; TRBD1 matches at 7 bases. V lost 6 bases and J lost 0; bases outside the gene matches: 5. This CDR3 is built from 14 residues. CDR1 is MNHEY and CDR2 is SMNVEV in the germline V gene (reference sequence).

This chain uses TRBV6-4 with TRBJ2-5; 8 bases map to TRBD1. V shed 4 bases, J shed 4 bases, and the junction held 8 bases outside the gene matches. The length of the CDR3 is 15 residues. The V gene's germline CDR1 is MRHNA and CDR2 SNTAGT. This CDR3 reads CASSATGGVGETQYF. CDR3 DNA: TGTGCCAGCAGTGCCACAGGGGGTGTTGGAGAGACCCAGTACTTC.

The chain has TRBV30 and TRBJ1-1, with 10 positions matching TRBD1. CDR3 length equals 15 residues. Trimming cost V 4 bases and J 5 bases; bases outside gene matches: 10. Germline V gives CDR1 GTSNPN, CDR2 SVGIG (reference sequence). The CDR3: CAWMARDRGETEAFF. In DNA, the CDR3 is TGTGCCTGGATGGCCCGGGACAGGGGAGAGACTGAAGCTTTCTTT. The full variable domain, in which reference TRBV30 and TRBJ1-1 provide the parts outside the CDR3, is SQTIHQWPATLVQPVGSPLSLECTVEGTSNPNLYWYRQAAGRGLQLLFYSVGIGQISSEVPQNLSASRPQDRQFILSSKKLLLSDSGFYLCAWMARDRGETEAFFGQGTRLTVV.

This clone came up once. The chain couples TRBV7-2 to TRBJ2-1, with 7 bases that match TRBD2. J gave up 0 bases and V 3 bases, and 2 bases lay outside the gene matches. From germline, CDR1 is SGHTA and CDR2 FQGNSA. This CDR3 spans 15 amino acids. DNA for the CDR3: TGTGCCAGCAGCTTGACTAGCAGCTCCTACAATGAGCAGTTCTTC. Encoded protein: CASSLTSSSYNEQFF.

The J gene is TRBJ1-1, the V gene TRBV10-3; 9 bases are a match to TRBD1. Per the germline V gene, CDR1 is ENHRY and CDR2 is SYGVKD. The ends lost 9 bases at V and 1 base at J; junction bases unmatched: 3. CDR3 size: 13 residues. The chain's CDR3 is CAIKTGGNTEAFF. The CDR3 DNA follows: TGTGCCATAAAGACAGGGGGGAACACTGAAGCTTTCTTT.

The chain carries TRBV5-6 and TRBJ2-5, with D uncertain. TRBJ2-7 explains the end of the DNA better; the J call may be wrong. The CDR3 consists of 13 residues. Germline lookup yields CDR1 SGHDT and CDR2 YYEEEE. CDR3 sequence: CASVWHGSYEQYF. For the CDR3, the DNA is TGTGCCAGTGTTTGGCACGGCTCCTACGAGCAGTACTTC.

This chain joins TRBV10-3 and TRBJ1-1, with 11 bases identical to TRBD1. V trimming: 6 bases; J trimming: 1 base; junction bases outside the gene matches: 4. The CDR3 runs 15 residues. From germline, CDR1 is ENHRY and CDR2 SYGVKD. CDR3 region: CAIRRTGGENTEAFF. The CDR3 nucleotides read TGTGCCATCAGGAGGACAGGGGGCGAGAACACTGAAGCTTTCTTT.

The chain has TRBV6-5 and TRBJ1-2, with D unclear. This CDR3 comprises 14 residues. Trimming took off 7 bases at V and 3 bases at J, with 15 bases between the two ends. Germline V gene data show CDR1 as MNHEY and CDR2 as SVGAGI. CDR3 DNA: TGTGCCAGCACTAACGGCCGAGGTTACTATGGCTACACCTTC. It specifies CASTNGRGYYGYTF.

The chain recombines TRBV5-4 with TRBJ2-2; tentatively, D is TRBD1 (5 bases). CDR1 is SGHNT and CDR2 is YYREEE in the germline V gene (reference sequence). The CDR3 runs 16 residues. With 5 bases removed from V and 1 base from J, the gap between germline ends came to 15 bases. The CDR3 protein is CASRKQVLRNTGELFF. DNA for the CDR3: TGTGCCAGCAGGAAACAGGTCTTAAGGAACACCGGGGAGCTGTTTTTT.

The chain is built from TRBV28 and TRBJ2-3; D not resolved. The V gene's germline CDR1 is MDHEN and CDR2 SYDVKM. The CDR3 sequence is 11 residues long. Deletions cut 6 bases from V and 2 bases from J, with 3 bases between. In DNA, the CDR3 is TGTGCCAGCAGGACCACAGATACGCAGTATTTT. Encoded protein: CASRTTDTQYF. Combining the CDR3 with reference TRBV28 and TRBJ2-3 gives the whole variable domain DVKVTQSSRYLVKRTGEKVFLECVQDMDHENMFWYRQDPGLGLRLIYFSYDVKMKEKGDIPEGYSVSREKKERFSLILESASTNQTSMYLCASRTTDTQYFGPGTRLTVL.

This chain uses TRBV28 with TRBJ1-2; D ambiguous. Between the trimmed V and J ends, which lost 6 bases and 6 bases, there was a span of 17 bases. Looked up from germline, CDR1 is MDHEN and CDR2 is SYDVKM. This CDR3 contains 14 residues. This CDR3 reads CASRTAGGRDGYTF. CDR3 nucleotide sequence: TGTGCCAGCAGGACCGCGGGCGGACGGGATGGCTACACCTTC.

The V and J genes are TRBV11-2 and TRBJ2-5; D remains ambiguous. V was cut by 5 bases and J by 1 base, with 5 bases left in between. CDR3 length: 12 residues. CDR1 SGHAT and CDR2 FQNNGV come from the germline V gene. The CDR3 loop is CASSRSQETQYF. CDR3 nucleotide sequence: TGTGCCAGCAGCCGCTCCCAAGAGACCCAGTACTTC.

V and J are TRBV30 and TRBJ1-5, with 7 bases lining up with TRBD1. Germline lookup yields CDR1 GTSNPN and CDR2 SVGIG (reference sequence). The CDR3 length is 15 residues. Trimming cost V 3 bases and J 5 bases; bases outside gene matches: 10. The CDR3: CAWSATGSEDQPQHF. The CDR3 region has the DNA TGTGCCTGGAGCGCGACAGGGAGTGAAGATCAGCCCCAGCATTTT.

This clone was seen just once. The chain links TRBV4-2 to TRBJ2-3; D gene unclear. Germline assignment: CDR1 LGHNA and CDR2 YNFKEQ. This CDR3 is built from 16 residues. Trimming took 6 bases from V and 6 from J, leaving 22 bases between them. The CDR3 DNA is TGTGCCAGCAGACCTGAAGCAGGCGACAAGAGGGATACGCAGTATTTT. Translation gives CASRPEAGDKRDTQYF.

The chain uses TRBV18 and TRBJ2-5; the match to TRBD2 covers 11 bases. V dropped 5 bases and J dropped 3; count of bases not matched to a gene: 14. The CDR3 runs to 18 residues. CDR1 is KGHSH, CDR2 LQKENI, per germline. The CDR3 region is CASSLTSGTGMVEETQYF. The CDR3 DNA reads as TGTGCCAGCTCATTGACTAGCGGGACGGGCATGGTTGAAGAGACCCAGTACTTC.